This is a list of T cell receptor beta chains from one sample in a study of human T cells and chemical hapten exposure. MiXCR was run by TCRdb on the RACE reads, yielding one entry per CDR3 protein. The table records around 120,000 distinct CDR3 sequences, roughly 13% of them present only once. The input for sequencing was whole blood, taken in connection with sensitization to the hapten diphenylcyclopropenone (DPC). These TCRs come from a man between 18 and 35 years old with alopecia areata. Some clones in this sample may be carry-over from other donors' samples. Both conserved end residues are part of each CDR3. The D gene is left open where the match is weak. Rows may omit the clone size; those that give it use once, few, many or a size class.

-	TRBV24-1	-	TRBJ2-3	CATSSGSSTDTQYF	TGTGCCACCAGTAGCGGATCTAGCACAGATACGCAGTATTTT
TRBD1	TRBV7-2	-	TRBJ1-1	CASSPRQGGTAFF	TGTGCCAGCAGCCCGCGACAGGGAGGTACAGCTTTCTTT
TRBD1	TRBV7-9	-	TRBJ2-7	CASSFRDSSYEQYF	TGTGCCAGCAGCTTTAGGGACAGCTCCTACGAGCAGTACTTC
-	TRBV20-1	-	TRBJ1-4	CSAGEGQEKLFF	TGCAGTGCTGGGGAGGGTCAAGAAAAACTGTTTTTT
TRBD1	TRBV25-1	few	TRBJ1-1	CASRQGATEAFF	TGTGCCAGCCGACAGGGGGCCACTGAAGCTTTCTTT
-	TRBV28	-	TRBJ2-7	CASSFSLYEQYF	TGTGCCAGCAGTTTTTCACTTTACGAGCAGTACTTC
TRBD1	TRBV4-2	few	TRBJ1-1	CASSQGEGATREAFF	TGTGCCAGCAGCCAAGGGGAGGGGGCCACCCGTGAAGCTTTCTTT
TRBD1	TRBV5-4	few	TRBJ2-3	CASSLSRQGSDTQYF	TGTGCCAGCAGCTTATCGAGACAGGGGTCAGATACGCAGTATTTT
-	TRBV12-3/TRBV12-4	-	TRBJ2-7	CASSPLGTYSYEQYF	TGTGCCAGCAGCCCCTTGGGGACCTACTCCTACGAGCAGTACTTC
-	TRBV20-1	few	TRBJ2-5	CSASTGLQETQYF	TGCAGTGCTAGTACAGGGCTCCAAGAGACCCAGTACTTC
-	TRBV4-2	-	TRBJ1-1	CASSPHTEEGEAFF	TGTGCCAGCAGCCCTCATACGGAGGAGGGTGAAGCTTTCTTT
-	TRBV9	-	TRBJ2-2	CASSSVDRPNTGELFF	TGTGCCAGCAGCTCAGTAGACAGGCCGAACACCGGGGAGCTGTTTTTT
-	TRBV11-2	-	TRBJ1-1	CASSLAARRDNTEAFF	TGTGCCAGCAGCTTAGCGGCACGGAGGGACAACACTGAAGCTTTCTTT
TRBD1	TRBV7-6	-	TRBJ2-7	CASSLGTGGSEQYF	TGTGCCAGCAGCTTAGGGACAGGGGGTTCCGAGCAGTACTTC
TRBD2	TRBV20-1	-	TRBJ2-3	CSAAKRGGTDTQYF	TGCAGTGCGGCTAAGCGGGGGGGCACAGATACGCAGTATTTT
-	TRBV4-1	-	TRBJ1-5	CASSPLTMPVQNQPQHF	TGCGCCAGCAGCCCTCTTACAATGCCCGTTCAGAATCAGCCCCAGCATTTT
-	TRBV28	-	TRBJ1-2	CASSLSTYGYTF	TGTGCCAGCAGTTTATCCACCTATGGCTACACCTTC
-	TRBV2	few	TRBJ2-5	CASSGDSIHQETQYF	TGTGCCAGCAGTGGAGACAGTATACACCAAGAGACCCAGTACTTC
TRBD1	TRBV6-2/TRBV6-3	few	TRBJ2-3	CASSNRTGFTDTQYF	TGTGCCAGCAGCAACCGGACAGGTTTCACAGATACGCAGTATTTT
TRBD1	TRBV11-3	-	TRBJ2-4	CASSLESTGLRGNIQYF	TGTGCCAGCAGCTTGGAGTCGACAGGGTTAAGGGGAAACATTCAGTACTTC
-	TRBV3-1	-	TRBJ2-3	CASRVGFTDTQYF	TGTGCCAGCAGGGTAGGTTTCACAGATACGCAGTATTTT
-	TRBV20-1	few	TRBJ2-5	CSARMGKETQYF	TGCAGTGCACGTATGGGGAAAGAGACCCAGTACTTC
TRBD1	TRBV5-1	few	TRBJ2-3	CASSAGTVPGDTQYF	TGCGCCAGCAGCGCCGGGACAGTTCCTGGAGATACGCAGTATTTT
-	TRBV10-3	few	TRBJ2-3	CAISESKGTDTQYF	TGTGCCATCAGTGAGTCAAAGGGCACAGATACGCAGTATTTT
TRBD1	TRBV7-6	few	TRBJ1-4	CASSLGPGTGDEKLFF	TGTGCCAGCAGCTTAGGACCCGGGACAGGGGATGAAAAACTGTTTTTT
-	TRBV12-3/TRBV12-4	-	TRBJ2-5	CASSLGADRQETQYF	TGTGCCAGCAGTTTAGGGGCAGATCGACAAGAGACCCAGTACTTC
TRBD2	TRBV7-2	many	TRBJ2-1	CASSPSGTSIDEQFF	TGTGCCAGCAGCCCGTCGGGGACTAGCATCGATGAGCAGTTCTTC
-	TRBV7-6	few	TRBJ2-5	CASSDPRYQETQYF	TGTGCCAGCAGCGACCCTCGGTACCAAGAGACCCAGTACTTC
-	TRBV10-3	-	TRBJ1-1	CAISESVGTEAFF	TGTGCCATCAGTGAGTCAGTGGGCACTGAAGCTTTCTTT
-	TRBV28	few	TRBJ1-2	CASSPDRTYGYTF	TGTGCCAGCAGCCCGGACAGAACCTATGGCTACACCTTC
-	TRBV4-3	-	TRBJ1-3	CASSQVEGTGNTIYF	TGCGCCAGCAGCCAAGTAGAGGGGACTGGAAACACCATATATTTT
-	TRBV10-3	few	TRBJ1-2	CAISDWGRSIYGYTF	TGTGCCATCAGTGATTGGGGGCGATCAATCTATGGCTACACCTTC
-	TRBV4-2	few	TRBJ1-1	CASSPRTSGAAEAFF	TGTGCCAGCAGCCCACGCACTTCAGGGGCCGCTGAAGCTTTCTTT
-	TRBV2	-	TRBJ1-1	CASSERRVFTEAFF	TGTGCCAGCAGTGAAAGGAGGGTCTTCACTGAAGCTTTCTTT
-	TRBV3-1	few	TRBJ1-5	CASSQGVQNQPQHF	TGTGCCAGCAGCCAAGGGGTCCAGAATCAGCCCCAGCATTTT
TRBD2	TRBV7-9	many	TRBJ2-3	CASSPEGSGGITDTQYF	TGTGCCAGCAGCCCGGAAGGTAGCGGGGGTATCACAGATACGCAGTATTTT
-	TRBV6-5	few	TRBJ1-1	CASSRQGVPEAFF	TGTGCCAGCAGTCGGCAGGGCGTCCCTGAAGCTTTCTTT
-	TRBV29-1	-	TRBJ1-2	CSATSHTF	TGCAGCGCGACGAGCCACACCTTC
-	TRBV18	many	TRBJ1-2	CASSPPSVPHGYTF	TGTGCCAGCTCACCACCGTCGGTTCCTCATGGCTACACCTTC
-	TRBV11-2	-	TRBJ2-7	CASSAPGTYEQYF	TGTGCCAGCAGCGCACCCGGGACCTACGAGCAGTACTTC
-	TRBV18	few	TRBJ1-1	CASSPQTGENTEAFF	TGTGCCAGCTCACCTCAGACAGGAGAAAACACTGAAGCTTTCTTT
TRBD2	TRBV4-3	many	TRBJ2-1	CASSQEGLAGEQFF	TGCGCCAGCAGCCAAGAAGGACTAGCTGGTGAGCAGTTCTTC
-	TRBV7-8	few	TRBJ1-5	CASSPDLQNPNQPQHF	TGTGCCAGCAGCCCAGACCTGCAGAACCCTAATCAGCCCCAGCATTTT
-	TRBV7-3	-	TRBJ2-5	CASSLTAGAPQTQYF	TGTGCCAGCAGCTTAACCGCGGGGGCCCCTCAGACCCAGTACTTC
-	TRBV11-2	-	TRBJ2-6	CASSLPRGPSGANVLTF	TGTGCCAGCAGCTTGCCCCGGGGTCCGTCGGGGGCCAACGTCCTGACTTTC
-	TRBV6-2/TRBV6-3	many	TRBJ1-2	CASSIPSRANYGYTF	TGTGCCAGCAGTATCCCCTCGCGAGCAAACTATGGCTACACCTTC
TRBD1	TRBV7-9	-	TRBJ1-1	CASSFGQGRDTEAFF	TGTGCCAGCAGTTTCGGACAGGGGAGGGACACTGAAGCTTTCTTT
-	TRBV7-9	-	TRBJ1-3	CASSRGVKAGNTIYF	TGTGCCAGCAGCCGCGGGGTTAAGGCGGGAAACACCATATATTTT
-	TRBV28	-	TRBJ1-6	CASGATVSNSPLHF	TGTGCCAGCGGGGCTACGGTGTCCAATTCACCCCTCCACTTT
-	TRBV11-2	few	TRBJ1-2	CASSLTGIYGYTF	TGTGCCAGCAGCTTAACAGGGATCTATGGCTACACCTTC
-	TRBV28	many	TRBJ2-1	CASSLGLQQFF	TGTGCCAGCAGTTTGGGACTCCAGCAGTTCTTC
TRBD1	TRBV28	-	TRBJ2-2	CASSFPQGMLTGELFF	TGTGCCAGCAGTTTCCCACAGGGGATGCTAACCGGGGAGCTGTTTTTT
TRBD1	TRBV5-1	few	TRBJ1-1	CASSLQGQDTEAFF	TGCGCCAGCAGCTTACAAGGACAGGACACTGAAGCTTTCTTT
TRBD2	TRBV4-3	-	TRBJ2-3	CASSLSLAGGLGDTQYF	TGCGCCAGCAGCCTTTCCTTAGCGGGGGGGCTTGGAGATACGCAGTATTTT
-	TRBV9	few	TRBJ2-5	CASSPPRRVTQYF	TGTGCCAGCAGCCCTCCTCGAAGGGTGACCCAGTACTTC